What follows are 25 T cell receptor beta chains derived from one specimen sequenced in a study of T cells in localized non-small cell lung cancer. The repertoire was sequenced with immunoSEQ multiplex PCR; TCRdb's copy has only in-frame clones and lacks some. The sample records about 39,000 clones, roughly 77% being singletons. Material: PBMCs, obtained before any cancer treatment. These receptors came from a woman between 35 and 75 years old with stage II squamous cell lung carcinoma.

CDR3 coding DNA: TGTGCCAGCAGCTTACAGGGGGCGCCGGGGACTGAAGCTTTCTTT. Translation gives CASSLQGAPGTEAFF. The rearrangement links TRBV5-4 to TRBJ1-1, with TRBD1 identical over 9 bases. The CDR3 consists of 15 residues. Per the germline V gene, CDR1 is SGHNT and CDR2 is YYREEE (reference sequence). The V segment lost 2 bases and the J segment 5 bases; nucleotides outside the gene matches: 7.

There are a few counts of this clone. The CDR3 spells CASSLPQGAVSYGYTF. The DNA for the CDR3 is TGTGCCAGCAGTTTGCCTCAGGGGGCCGTCTCCTATGGCTACACCTTC. The chain is built from TRBV28 and TRBJ1-2; TRBD1 matches 8 bases. This CDR3 has 16 amino acids. V lost 3 bases and J lost 4; bases outside the gene matches: 10. Looked up from germline, CDR1 is MDHEN and CDR2 is SYDVKM.

The V gene is TRBV4-3, the J gene TRBJ1-1; TRBD1 might be the D (5 bases). CDR1 and CDR2 (germline): LGHNA, YSLEER. This CDR3 has 16 amino acids. The V end lost 0 bases, the J end lost 4 bases, and 15 bases lay between the germline ends. This chain's CDR3 is CASSQDGGGSLTEAFF. DNA of the CDR3: TGCGCCAGCAGCCAAGATGGGGGGGGTTCACTCACTGAAGCTTTCTTT.

This clone is a singleton in its sample. The chain has TRBV28 and TRBJ2-3; D is possibly TRBD2 (6 bases). The CDR3 is made up of 15 amino acids. Germline V gene data show CDR1 as MDHEN and CDR2 as SYDVKM. Trimming took off 10 bases at V and 1 base at J, with 18 bases between the two ends. CDR3 sequence: CANSVGGAGTDTQYF. The CDR3 DNA reads TGTGCCAACTCGGTGGGAGGAGCGGGCACAGATACGCAGTATTTT.

This rearrangement joins TRBV27 to TRBJ2-7; 8 bases map to TRBD2. The CDR3 has 16 amino acids. Germline assignment: CDR1 MNHEY and CDR2 SMNVEV (reference sequence). V trimming: 6 bases; J trimming: 2 bases; junction bases outside the gene matches: 12. CDR3 coding DNA: TGTGCCAGCAGCCGGCTTGAGACTAGCGATCCCTACGAGCAGTACTTC. Translation: CASSRLETSDPYEQYF.

The gene calls are TRBV6-5 and TRBJ1-5; D is uncertain. V was trimmed by 7 bases and J by 0 bases, leaving 7 bases between them. The CDR3 loop spans 13 amino acids. Germline loops: CDR1 MNHEY, CDR2 SVGAGI. The CDR3 sequence is CASMSDSNQPQHF. CDR3 in DNA: TGTGCCAGCATGTCGGATAGCAATCAGCCCCAGCATTTT.

This chain links TRBV7-3 with TRBJ1-6; possibly TRBD1 for D (5 bases). From germline, CDR1 is SGHTA and CDR2 FQGTGA. V dropped 0 bases and J dropped 7 bases, with 13 bases sitting between them. The CDR3 is 16 residues long. CDR3 bases: TGTGCCAGCAGCTTAACGGGGGACTCGGGGAATTCACCCCTCCACTTT. Protein: CASSLTGDSGNSPLHF.

The chain combines TRBV6-1 with TRBJ1-6; 8 bases map to TRBD1. The V gene's germline CDR1 is MNHNS and CDR2 SASEGT. V trimming: 0 bases; J trimming: 8 bases; junction bases outside the gene matches: 9. The CDR3 has 17 residues. The CDR3 here is CASSEAPGGTGYSPLHF. CDR3 nucleotide sequence: TGTGCCAGCAGTGAAGCGCCCGGCGGGACAGGATATTCACCCCTCCACTTT.

J is TRBJ1-1 and V is TRBV7-9; no firm D call. Germline V gene data show CDR1 as SEHNR and CDR2 as FQNEAQ (reference sequence). The V gene lost 3 bases and the J gene lost 0 bases, with 8 bases spanning the gap. The CDR3 loop spans 14 amino acids. CDR3 sequence: CASSFDGMNTEAFF. The DNA of the CDR3 is TGTGCCAGCAGCTTCGACGGCATGAACACTGAAGCTTTCTTT.

This sequence joins TRBV29-1 and TRBJ2-1; possibly TRBD1 for D (5 bases). CDR1 SQVTM and CDR2 ANQGSEA come from the germline V gene. CDR3 size: 16 residues. V was shortened by 5 bases and J by 0 bases, with 17 bases between the two germline ends. The CDR3 loop is CSVPRSQGRSYNEQFF. CDR3 DNA: TGCAGCGTTCCCCGTAGCCAGGGTCGCTCCTACAATGAGCAGTTCTTC.

This clone was counted only a few times. V is TRBV7-9 and J is TRBJ1-1, with D perhaps matching TRBD1 (6 bases). Germline values: CDR1 SEHNR, CDR2 FQNEAQ (reference sequence). The V gene lost 2 bases and the J gene lost 0 bases, with 19 bases spanning the gap. The CDR3 covers 18 residues. The CDR3 DNA reads TGTGCCAGCAGCTTAAGAGGCCGGGGGGGCACCATGAACACTGAAGCTTTCTTT. Translating gives CASSLRGRGGTMNTEAFF.

The V and J genes are TRBV7-8 and TRBJ2-5, with 12 nucleotides matching TRBD2. V was clipped by 5 bases and J by 5 bases; unmatched bases: 6. The CDR3 sequence is 15 residues long. CDR1 SGHVS and CDR2 FQNEAQ come from the germline V gene. The CDR3 DNA reads as TGTGCCAGCAGCCTCCGACTAGCGGGGGCGGAGACCCAGTACTTC. Translating gives CASSLRLAGAETQYF.

This chain uses TRBV7-2 with TRBJ1-2; a weak D match, TRBD1 (5 bases). The CDR3 has 14 residues. Deletions cut 5 bases from V and 0 bases from J, with 10 bases between. Germline V gene data show CDR1 as SGHTA and CDR2 as FQGNSA. CDR3 in amino acids: CASSLDRSNYGYTF. CDR3 DNA: TGTGCCAGCAGCCTAGACAGATCTAACTATGGCTACACCTTC. The entire variable domain, with the rest obtained from reference TRBV7-2 and TRBJ1-2, is as follows: GAGVSQSPSNKVTEKGKDVELRCDPISGHTALYWYRQSLGQGLEFLIYFQGNSAPDKSGLPSDRFSAERTGGSVSTLTIQRTQQEDSAVYLCASSLDRSNYGYTFGSGTRLTVV.

CDR3 sequence reads: CATSRGRGQGNSGANVLTF. For the CDR3, the DNA is TGTGCCACCAGCAGAGGTAGGGGACAGGGAAACTCTGGGGCCAACGTCCTGACTTTC. The chain uses TRBV15 and TRBJ2-6; 9 positions agree with TRBD1. CDR1 and CDR2 (germline): LNHNV, YYDKDF (reference sequence). V shed 1 base, J shed 0 bases, and the junction held 7 bases outside the gene matches. The CDR3 covers 19 residues. The full variable domain, completed using reference TRBV15 and TRBJ2-6, is DAMVIQNPRYQVTQFGKPVTLSCSQTLNHNVMYWYQQKSSQAPKLLFHYYDKDFNNEADTPDNFQSRRPNTSFCFLDIRSPGLGDTAMYLCATSRGRGQGNSGANVLTFGAGSRLTVL.

The rearrangement uses TRBV2 and TRBJ2-2; a weak D match, TRBD1 (5 bases). The germline CDR1 and CDR2 sequences are SNHLY and FYNNEI. The CDR3 is made up of 16 amino acids. V lost 3 bases and J lost 3, with 14 bases in between. CDR3 DNA: TGTGCCAGCAGTGACCCCCGACAGCCCCACACCGGGGAGCTGTTTTTT. It specifies CASSDPRQPHTGELFF.

V is TRBV19 and J is TRBJ1-1; D unresolved. CDR1 and CDR2 from the germline V gene are LNHDA and SQIVND (reference sequence). The CDR3 consists of 17 residues. Trimming left V 2 bases short and J 0 bases short, with 16 bases between. The DNA for the CDR3 is TGTGCCAGTAGTATATACTACACAGATCATATGAACACTGAAGCTTTCTTT. Translated: CASSIYYTDHMNTEAFF. Based on the CDR3 plus reference TRBV19 and TRBJ1-1, the full variable domain is DGGITQSPKYLFRKEGQNVTLSCEQNLNHDAMYWYRQDPGQGLRLIYYSQIVNDFQKGDIAEGYSVSREKKESFPLTVTSAQKNPTAFYLCASSIYYTDHMNTEAFFGQGTRLTVV.

The chain carries TRBV5-5 and TRBJ2-5, with D uncertain. Per germline, CDR1 SGHKS and CDR2 YYEKEE (reference sequence). V lost 6 bases and J 5 bases, leaving 17 bases between the germline ends. The CDR3 is 14 residues long. The DNA of the CDR3 is TGTGCCAGCAACAACGGGCTTCTCGCGGAGACCCAGTACTTC. It is translated as CASNNGLLAETQYF. The full variable domain, its missing parts supplied by reference TRBV5-5 and TRBJ2-5, is DAGVTQSPTHLIKTRGQQVTLRCSPISGHKSVSWYQQVLGQGPQFIFQYYEKEERGRGNFPDRFSARQFPNYSSELNVNALLLGDSALYLCASNNGLLAETQYFGPGTRLLVL.

The genes are TRBV28 and TRBJ1-5; no clear D gene. Germline V gives CDR1 MDHEN, CDR2 SYDVKM. V lost 6 bases to trimming and J lost 6 bases, with 15 bases between them. The CDR3 has 14 residues. Here the CDR3 DNA reads TGTGCCAGCAGCAAATCCCTGGGCACTCAGCCCCAGCATTTT. Translating gives CASSKSLGTQPQHF.

The rearrangement uses TRBV18 and TRBJ2-2; D is possibly TRBD2 (6 bases). Trimming took 5 bases from V and 7 from J, leaving 11 bases between them. The CDR3 covers 13 residues. Germline-derived CDR1 and CDR2 are KGHSH and LQKENI. This chain's CDR3 is CASSEGTGGELFF. The CDR3 DNA reads as TGTGCCAGCTCAGAAGGGACTGGCGGGGAGCTGTTTTTT.

This chain joins TRBV11-2 and TRBJ1-6; weak D call: TRBD1 (5 bases). Germline CDR1 and CDR2: SGHAT and FQNNGV. V shed 8 bases and J shed 6 bases, with 14 bases lying between them. The CDR3 totals 14 residues. CDR3 sequence: CASGGMGPNSPLHF. The CDR3, as DNA: TGTGCCAGCGGGGGAATGGGGCCTAATTCACCCCTCCACTTT.

The chain is built from TRBV13 and TRBJ2-3; 14 bases map to TRBD2. CDR3 length equals 17 residues. V shed 5 bases, J shed 6 bases, and the junction held 10 bases outside the gene matches. Germline V gives CDR1 PRHDT, CDR2 FYEKMQ (reference sequence). CDR3 sequence (DNA): TGTGCCAGCAGCGAGACTAGCGGGAGGGTCCTTCGGGATACGCAGTATTTT. Encoded protein: CASSETSGRVLRDTQYF.

The rearrangement joins TRBV5-1 to TRBJ1-1; no clear D. The CDR3 is 16 amino acids. CDR1 SGHRS and CDR2 YFSETQ come from the germline V gene. V was trimmed by 0 bases and J by 4 bases, leaving 16 bases between them. The CDR3 nucleotides are TGCGCCAGCAGCTTGGGGTCCCGGGCGGATGGCACTGAAGCTTTCTTT. It yields the protein CASSLGSRADGTEAFF.

The table lists this clone with a count of one. The chain couples TRBV29-1 to TRBJ2-5; D possibly corresponds to TRBD2 (6 bases). The germline CDR1 and CDR2 sequences are SQVTM and ANQGSEA. The length of the CDR3 is 15 residues. V lost 3 bases, J lost 1 base, and 15 bases lay in between. CDR3 sequence reads: CSVELRTIAQETQYF. Here the CDR3 DNA reads TGCAGCGTTGAGCTTCGGACTATCGCCCAAGAGACCCAGTACTTC.

This clone qualifies as medium-sized. The CDR3 region is CASSLTSLAGGLTDTQYF. DNA of the CDR3: TGTGCCAGCAGCTTAACGTCCTTAGCGGGAGGGCTCACAGATACGCAGTATTTT. The V and J genes are TRBV5-4 and TRBJ2-3, with 11 bases lining up with TRBD2. Per germline, CDR1 SGHNT and CDR2 YYREEE (reference sequence). The V segment lost 2 bases and the J segment 2 bases; nucleotides outside the gene matches: 10. This CDR3 region has 18 residues.

The V gene is TRBV27, the J gene TRBJ2-7; D gene uncertain. V dropped 2 bases and J dropped 5 bases, with 13 bases sitting between them. This CDR3 region has 14 residues. Per germline, CDR1 MNHEY and CDR2 SMNVEV (reference sequence). The CDR3 DNA reads as TGTGCCAGCAGTTTAGGTCCCGGGTCGAACGAGCAGTACGTC. Translated, it gives CASSLGPGSNEQYV.